A single T cell receptor beta chain is shown here with its context. The data originate from a study of CD8+ T cells in alopecia areata. Isolated RNA was reverse transcribed into cDNA used as the sequencing template. Here immunoSEQ multiplex PCR was the method, and the copy in TCRdb shows in-frame clones only, minus some. The sample lists over 200,000 clones, about 53% occurring once. The source is a human donor with alopecia areata. Specimen: CD4+ T cells sorted from blood, collected at week 0.

The CDR3: CSVASLDGYTEAFF. In DNA form, the CDR3 reads TGCAGCGTTGCTAGTCTCGACGGGTACACTGAAGCTTTCTTT. V is TRBV29-1 and J is TRBJ1-1; unclear D gene. This CDR3 has 14 amino acids. CDR1 and CDR2 (germline): SQVTM, ANQGSEA. V was clipped by 4 bases and J by 3 bases, with 15 bases between them.